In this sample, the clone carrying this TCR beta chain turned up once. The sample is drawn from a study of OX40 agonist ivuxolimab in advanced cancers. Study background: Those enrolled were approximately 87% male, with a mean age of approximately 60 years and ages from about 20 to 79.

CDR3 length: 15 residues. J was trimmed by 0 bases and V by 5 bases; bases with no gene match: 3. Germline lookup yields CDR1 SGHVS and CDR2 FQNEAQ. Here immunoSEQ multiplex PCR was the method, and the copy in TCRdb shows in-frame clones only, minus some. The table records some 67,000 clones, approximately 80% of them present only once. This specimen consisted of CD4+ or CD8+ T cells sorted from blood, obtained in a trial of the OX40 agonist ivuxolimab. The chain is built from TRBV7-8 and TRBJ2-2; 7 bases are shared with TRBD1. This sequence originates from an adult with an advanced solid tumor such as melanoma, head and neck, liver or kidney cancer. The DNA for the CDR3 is TGTGCCAGCAGCCTAGGGACAGCGAACACCGGGGAGCTGTTTTTT. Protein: CASSLGTANTGELFF.